This record covers a single T cell receptor beta chain. For every subset, genomic DNA was evenly distributed across several immunoSEQ plates. Data came from immunoSEQ multiplex PCR; TCRdb stores just in-frame clones and leaves some out. The data contain about 2 million clones, approximately 95% of them seen just once; the ten biggest clones take up 0.9% to 1.4%. Terminally differentiated effector memory CD45RA+ cells were left out of the naive CD8 fraction, which was CD45RO-negative and positively selected for CCR7. These data come from a study of shared clonotypes between healthy human individuals. This TCR derives from a young man in good health. Material: naive CD8+ T cells sorted from blood.

The CDR3 DNA sequence: TGTGCCAGCAGCTCGCCCCGGGTGGGGGCCTACGAGCAGTACTTC. It yields the protein CASSSPRVGAYEQYF. The chain carries TRBV5-6 and TRBJ2-7; the D call may be TRBD1 or TRBD2 (5 bases each). CDR1 and CDR2 (germline): SGHDT, YYEEEE. The length of the CDR3 is 15 residues. Trimming took 3 bases from V and 2 from J, leaving 15 bases between them.